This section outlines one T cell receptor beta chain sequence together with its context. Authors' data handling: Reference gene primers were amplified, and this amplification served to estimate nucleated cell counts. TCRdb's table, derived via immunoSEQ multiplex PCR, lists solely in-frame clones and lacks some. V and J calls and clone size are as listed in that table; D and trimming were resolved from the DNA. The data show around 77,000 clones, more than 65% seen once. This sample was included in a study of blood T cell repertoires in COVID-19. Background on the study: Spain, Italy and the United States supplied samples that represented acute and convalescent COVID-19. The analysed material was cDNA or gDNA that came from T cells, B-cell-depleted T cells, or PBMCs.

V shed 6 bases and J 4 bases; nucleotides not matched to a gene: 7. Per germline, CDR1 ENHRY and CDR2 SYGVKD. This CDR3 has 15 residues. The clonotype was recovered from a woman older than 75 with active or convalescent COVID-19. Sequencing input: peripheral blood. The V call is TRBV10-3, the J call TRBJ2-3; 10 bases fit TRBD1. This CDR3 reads CAIRGTTGGSDTQYF. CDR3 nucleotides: TGTGCCATCAGGGGGACGACAGGGGGCTCAGATACGCAGTATTTT.